The present T cell receptor (beta chain) was sequenced within a study of T cells in Graves' hyperthyroidism and ophthalmopathy. Regarding the study as a whole: In the analysis, a 13 V-J model separated ophthalmopathy from stable hyperthyroidism.

Not enrolled were patients with uncontrolled infection, other autoimmune disease, pregnancy or lactation. There were TCR beta CDR3 regions amplified from RNA transcripts. The HTBI primer set drove a first-round RT-PCR of the TCR CDR3. In TCRdb, the multiplex PCR reads were re-called with MiXCR into one record per CDR3 protein. The data show around 540,000 distinct CDR3 sequences, with 16% seen just once and approximately 32% held by the top ten. V was trimmed by 2 bases and J by 7 bases, leaving 2 bases between them. The CDR3 extends over 11 amino acids. From germline, CDR1 is SNHLY and CDR2 FYNNEI. There are many counts of this clonotype. Its specificity is not known.

This clonotype was obtained from a woman between 25 and 40 years old with Graves' ophthalmopathy. The chain couples TRBV2 to TRBJ2-2; no reliable D call. Sample: blood. The CDR3 coding sequence is TGTGCCAGCAGTGAACTCGGGGAGCTGTTTTTT. Amino acid sequence: CASSELGELFF.